Following are 19 T cell receptor beta chains from one sample sequenced in a study of T cell responses to AZD1222 COVID-19 vaccine. TCRdb keeps only in-frame clones here, not all; method: immunoSEQ multiplex PCR. The table shows 150,000 or so clones, with approximately 91% occurring only once. The sample here was peripheral blood, taken 28 days after the second AZD1222 dose. The receptors originated from an adult who received the AZD1222 COVID-19 vaccine.

A few counts support this clone. CDR3 sequence: CASSSIQGRNSPLHF. In DNA, the CDR3 is TGTGCCAGCAGTTCTATACAGGGGAGGAATTCACCCCTCCACTTT. V gene TRBV28 combines with J gene TRBJ1-6; TRBD1 agrees at 7 bases. Germline trimming cut 4 bases from V and 7 bases from J; bases unmatched to any gene: 7. Germline CDR1 MDHEN, CDR2 SYDVKM. There are 15 residues in the CDR3. Full variable domain (missing parts from reference TRBV28 and TRBJ1-6): DVKVTQSSRYLVKRTGEKVFLECVQDMDHENMFWYRQDPGLGLRLIYFSYDVKMKEKGDIPEGYSVSREKKERFSLILESASTNQTSMYLCASSSIQGRNSPLHFGNGTRLTVT.

This chain links TRBV2 with TRBJ1-5, with a possible D match to TRBD1 (6 bases). V was cut by 4 bases and J by 6 bases, with 10 bases left in between. CDR3 size: 13 residues. The germline gives CDR1 SNHLY, CDR2 FYNNEI. The CDR3 here is CASSVQGTQPQHF. The CDR3 DNA sequence: TGTGCCAGCAGTGTGCAGGGGACTCAGCCCCAGCATTTT.

The V call is TRBV28, the J call TRBJ2-1; tentatively, D is TRBD1 (5 bases). With 2 bases removed from V and 4 bases from J, the gap between germline ends came to 12 bases. Germline-derived CDR1 and CDR2 are MDHEN and SYDVKM. The CDR3 has 15 residues. The CDR3 reads CASSLAGKLYNEQFF. The DNA of the CDR3 is TGTGCCAGCAGTTTAGCAGGGAAATTATACAATGAGCAGTTCTTC.

V usage is TRBV7-6 and J usage is TRBJ1-1; possibly TRBD1 for D (6 bases). This CDR3 contains 16 residues. Trimming took off 2 bases at V and 2 bases at J, with 15 bases between the two ends. Germline V gives CDR1 SGHVS, CDR2 FNYEAQ. DNA of the CDR3: TGTGCCAGCAGCTTATATACGAAACAGGGAAACACTGAAGCTTTCTTT. Its translation: CASSLYTKQGNTEAFF.

This sequence joins TRBV5-4 and TRBJ2-3; possible D gene TRBD1, 5 bases. The V end was cut by 0 bases, the J end by 0 bases, with 8 bases between. This CDR3 comprises 15 residues. CDR1 SGHNT and CDR2 YYREEE come from the germline V gene (reference sequence). CDR3 region: CASSLDRSSTDTQYF. The CDR3 nucleotides are TGTGCCAGCAGCTTGGACAGGTCTAGCACAGATACGCAGTATTTT.

The chain links TRBV5-1 to TRBJ2-3, with 7 bases fitting TRBD2. The trim removed 0 bases at V and 5 bases at J, leaving 6 bases unmatched. Germline loops: CDR1 SGHRS, CDR2 YFSETQ. This CDR3 has 15 residues. The CDR3 coding sequence is TGCGCCAGCAGCTTGGGTGCGGGAGCAGGAGATACGCAGTATTTT. Translation: CASSLGAGAGDTQYF.

This chain uses TRBV9 with TRBJ1-5; 7 positions agree with TRBD1. Germline V gives CDR1 SGDLS, CDR2 YYNGEE. CDR3 length equals 15 residues. Trimming at V came to 1 base and at J to 4 bases, leaving 5 bases not matched to a gene. The CDR3, as DNA: TGTGCCAGCAGCGTAACAGGGGCAGCTAATCAGCCCCAGCATTTT. Amino acids: CASSVTGAANQPQHF.

The chain links TRBV6-5 to TRBJ1-2, with D perhaps matching TRBD1 (6 bases). Germline V gene data show CDR1 as MNHEY and CDR2 as SVGAGI. The CDR3 runs to 14 residues. V lost 5 bases and J lost 8, with 18 bases in between. The CDR3 nucleotides read TGTGCCAGCAGTCCAATGATAGGGGGGGGCGGCTACACCTTC. Translation gives CASSPMIGGGGYTF.

This clone came up a few times. The gene calls are TRBV6-5 and TRBJ2-2; the D is unclear. CDR3 length equals 11 residues. Germline V CDR1 and CDR2: MNHEY, SVGAGI. V shed 4 bases and J shed 7 bases, with 4 bases lying between them. This CDR3 is CASSLLGELFF. Here the CDR3 DNA reads TGTGCCAGCAGTTTGCTCGGGGAGCTGTTTTTT.

The rearrangement joins TRBV30 to TRBJ2-7, with 8 bases that match TRBD1. This CDR3 comprises 15 residues. Germline assignment: CDR1 GTSNPN and CDR2 SVGIG (reference sequence). V was pared by 1 base and J by 5 bases, with 10 bases of the junction left unmatched. The CDR3 nucleotides are TGTGCCTGGAGTGCAGACAGGGGCGATTGGGACGAGCAGTACTTC. Its translation: CAWSADRGDWDEQYF. The variable domain in full, with the rest retrieved from reference TRBV30 and TRBJ2-7, is SQTIHQWPATLVQPVGSPLSLECTVEGTSNPNLYWYRQAAGRGLQLLFYSVGIGQISSEVPQNLSASRPQDRQFILSSKKLLLSDSGFYLCAWSADRGDWDEQYFGPGTRLTVT.

This chain links TRBV18 with TRBJ2-7; perhaps D is TRBD1 or TRBD2 (5 bases each). The CDR3 is 14 residues long. Germline V gene lookup returns CDR1 KGHSH and CDR2 LQKENI. Trimming took 3 bases from V and 3 from J, leaving 12 bases between them. DNA for the CDR3: TGTGCCAGCTCACCCTGGGACCAAAGCTACGAGCAGTACTTC. The encoded protein is CASSPWDQSYEQYF.

The CDR3 here is CASSKGTVGNTIYF. The CDR3 region has the DNA TGCGCCAGCAGCAAAGGGACCGTTGGAAACACCATATATTTT. The chain employs TRBV5-1 and TRBJ1-3; tentative D call: TRBD1 (5 bases). Trimming left V 4 bases short and J 3 bases short, with 11 bases between. Looked up from germline, CDR1 is SGHRS and CDR2 is YFSETQ. The CDR3 sequence is 14 residues long.

This clone showed up just once. The V call is TRBV7-9, the J call TRBJ2-5; 8 nucleotides match TRBD2. Per the germline V gene, CDR1 is SEHNR and CDR2 is FQNEAQ (reference sequence). Trimming at V came to 1 base and at J to 5 bases, leaving 6 bases not matched to a gene. The CDR3 has 15 amino acids. CDR3 residues: CASSLEAGGGETQYF. Here the CDR3 DNA reads TGTGCCAGCAGCTTAGAGGCGGGAGGTGGTGAGACCCAGTACTTC.

V is TRBV11-2 and J is TRBJ2-2; 7 bases agree with TRBD1. The CDR3 covers 14 residues. CDR1 and CDR2 from the germline V gene are SGHAT and FQNNGV. V lost 5 bases, J lost 6 bases, and 6 bases stayed unmatched. The CDR3 is CASSPRGTAGELFF. The DNA for the CDR3 is TGTGCCAGCAGCCCCAGGGGGACCGCCGGGGAGCTGTTTTTT.

The chain is built from TRBV6-5 and TRBJ2-1; D call uncertain. Germline CDR1 MNHEY, CDR2 SVGAGI. V was clipped by 6 bases and J by 1 base, with 4 bases between them. CDR3 length: 12 amino acids. In DNA form, the CDR3 reads TGTGCCAGCAGCCAATCCTACAATGAGCAGTTCTTC. Protein sequence: CASSQSYNEQFF.

This sequence joins TRBV28 and TRBJ2-2; TRBD2 is a possible D gene (6 bases). This CDR3 region has 15 residues. The germline V gene has CDR1 MDHEN and CDR2 SYDVKM. The V gene lost 6 bases and the J gene lost 4 bases, with 15 bases spanning the gap. CDR3 region: CASSSLRRATGELFF. The CDR3 DNA follows: TGTGCCAGCAGCTCCTTGCGGAGGGCCACCGGGGAGCTGTTTTTT.

The gene calls are TRBV24-1 and TRBJ2-2; the match to TRBD2 covers 7 bases. The germline gives CDR1 KGHDR, CDR2 SFDVKD. V lost 2 bases, J lost 4 bases, and 6 bases stayed unmatched. CDR3 length equals 16 residues. CDR3: CATSDSHGGGTGELFF. The CDR3 DNA is TGTGCCACCAGTGATTCCCATGGGGGGGGCACCGGGGAGCTGTTTTTT.

The V and J genes are TRBV11-2 and TRBJ1-2; D is unresolved. The CDR3 covers 12 residues. Germline V gene lookup returns CDR1 SGHAT and CDR2 FQNNGV. V lost 4 bases and J 4 bases, leaving 7 bases between the germline ends. The CDR3 DNA sequence: TGTGCCAGCAGCTCGTCCACCTATGGCTACACCTTC. Encoded protein: CASSSSTYGYTF.

The V gene is TRBV5-1, the J gene TRBJ2-7; 7 bases fit TRBD1. Losses at the gene ends were 0 bases for V and 3 bases for J; bases not matched to a gene: 6. Per the germline V gene, CDR1 is SGHRS and CDR2 is YFSETQ. There are 15 residues in the CDR3. The CDR3 DNA is TGCGCCAGCAGCTTGGCCGGGACAGTCGACTACGAGCAGTACTTC. Translation: CASSLAGTVDYEQYF.